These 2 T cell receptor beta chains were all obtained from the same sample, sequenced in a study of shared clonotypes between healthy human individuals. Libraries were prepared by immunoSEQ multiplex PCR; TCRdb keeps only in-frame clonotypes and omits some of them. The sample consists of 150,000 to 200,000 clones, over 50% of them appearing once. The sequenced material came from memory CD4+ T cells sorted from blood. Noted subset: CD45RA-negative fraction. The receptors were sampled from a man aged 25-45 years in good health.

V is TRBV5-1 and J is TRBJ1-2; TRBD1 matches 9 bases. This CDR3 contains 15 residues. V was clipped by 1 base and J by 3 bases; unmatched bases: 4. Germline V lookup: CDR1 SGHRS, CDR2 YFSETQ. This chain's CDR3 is CASSLRQGVDYGYTF. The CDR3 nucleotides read TGCGCCAGCAGCTTGAGACAGGGGGTAGACTATGGCTACACCTTC.

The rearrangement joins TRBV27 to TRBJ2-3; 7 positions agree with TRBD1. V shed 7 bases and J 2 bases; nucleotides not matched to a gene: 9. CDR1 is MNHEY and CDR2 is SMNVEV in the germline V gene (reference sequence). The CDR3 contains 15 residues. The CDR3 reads CASTRTGPLTDTQYF. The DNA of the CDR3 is TGTGCCAGCACGAGGACAGGTCCCCTCACAGATACGCAGTATTTT.